The 18 T cell receptor beta chains given below trace back to one sample, sequenced in a study of response to subunit inactivated influenza vaccine. TCRdb processed the RT-PCR reads anew with MiXCR; each CDR3 protein has one entry. The table shows 300,000 to 350,000 distinct CDR3 sequences, with about a fifth occurring only once. Sequences were derived from PBMCs from blood, sampled less than 22 months after vaccination. These receptors came from a man between 50 and 75 years old who received an inactivated influenza vaccine.

J is TRBJ2-1 and V is TRBV2; 7 bases map to TRBD2. The ends lost 8 bases at V and 0 bases at J; junction bases unmatched: 1. The CDR3 length is 13 residues. The germline V gene encodes CDR1 SNHLY and CDR2 FYNNEI. This chain's CDR3 is CASRDYSYNEQFF. In DNA form, the CDR3 reads TGTGCCAGCCGGGACTACTCCTACAATGAGCAGTTCTTC.

V is TRBV6-2 or TRBV6-3 and J is TRBJ2-7; 11 bases are a match to TRBD1. Per germline, CDR1 MNHEY and CDR2 SVGEGT. The junction had 13 bases not matched to a gene; V was cut back by 5 bases and J by 4 bases. The CDR3 runs 17 residues. The CDR3 coding sequence is TGTGCCAGCAGTCGCTTAAATACCGGGACAGGGGGATACGAGCAGTACTTC. Translated: CASSRLNTGTGGYEQYF.

The J gene is TRBJ2-7, the V gene TRBV7-9; either TRBD1 or TRBD2 may fit D (7 bases each). In germline, CDR1 is SEHNR, CDR2 FQNEAQ (reference sequence). Trimming removed 1 base from V and 4 bases from J, with 14 bases in between. The CDR3 runs 15 residues. CDR3 bases: TGTGCCAGCAGCTTAGGGGGGGGACAGCGTTACGAGCAGTACTTC. Translating gives CASSLGGGQRYEQYF.

In this sample, this clonotype turned up a few times. The V call is TRBV20-1, the J call TRBJ1-5; TRBD1 aligns across 7 bases. The CDR3 is 13 residues long. Germline V gives CDR1 DFQATT, CDR2 SNEGSKA (reference sequence). J gave up 5 bases and V 5 bases, and 6 bases lay outside the gene matches. CDR3 DNA sequence: TGCAGTGCTGGGGGACAGTTTTATCAGCCCCAGCATTTT. This translates into CSAGGQFYQPQHF.

This clonotype has more than one count but fewer than ten. The rearrangement joins TRBV9 to TRBJ2-1, with 9 bases that match TRBD2. Germline V gene data show CDR1 as SGDLS and CDR2 as YYNGEE. The CDR3 runs 14 residues. The junction had 8 bases not matched to a gene; V was cut back by 4 bases and J by 9 bases. The CDR3 bases are TGTGCCAGCAGCCTTAGCGGGAGCAAGGGTGAGCAGTTCTTC. Its translation is CASSLSGSKGEQFF.

V is TRBV12-3 or TRBV12-4 and J is TRBJ1-6; D is unresolved. CDR3 length: 14 amino acids. Trimming removed 3 bases at V and 3 bases at J, with 6 bases between. The DNA of the CDR3 is TGTGCCAGCAGTTTTGGGGACTATAATTCACCCCTCCACTTT. As protein: CASSFGDYNSPLHF.

This clonotype has just a few counts. The V and J genes are TRBV6-4 and TRBJ1-5; D remains ambiguous. V lost 4 bases, J lost 6 bases, and 4 bases lay in between. This CDR3 has 11 amino acids. The germline gives CDR1 MRHNA, CDR2 SNTAGT. The CDR3 sequence: CASSVRQPQHF. In DNA, the CDR3 is TGTGCCAGCAGTGTACGTCAGCCCCAGCATTTT.

This chain joins TRBV13 and TRBJ1-1; D gene unclear. The V end lost 0 bases, the J end lost 10 bases, and 12 bases lay between the germline ends. Germline V gives CDR1 PRHDT, CDR2 FYEKMQ (reference sequence). This CDR3 has 13 residues. The CDR3 loop reads CASSLGSIIPAFF. The CDR3 DNA sequence: TGTGCCAGCAGCTTAGGGAGCATAATACCAGCTTTCTTT.

The V gene is TRBV5-1, the J gene TRBJ1-3; no reliable D call. V lost 0 bases, J lost 2 bases, and 12 bases lay in between. Germline V gene lookup returns CDR1 SGHRS and CDR2 YFSETQ. The CDR3 totals 16 residues. DNA of the CDR3: TGCGCCAGCAGCTTGGGAGGGCTCTCGACTGGAAACACCATATATTTT. It codes for CASSLGGLSTGNTIYF.

The rearrangement links TRBV27 to TRBJ1-1; tentatively, D is TRBD1 (6 bases). Per germline, CDR1 MNHEY and CDR2 SMNVEV (reference sequence). Deletions cut 8 bases from V and 5 bases from J, with 18 bases between. The CDR3 is made up of 14 amino acids. The CDR3 spells CASCLDRKRTEAFF. DNA for the CDR3: TGTGCCAGCTGCTTGGACAGAAAAAGAACTGAAGCTTTCTTT.

This clonotype was detected ten times or more. The chain has TRBV5-1 and TRBJ1-1; D unclear. V dropped 0 bases and J dropped 7 bases, with 13 bases sitting between them. Germline values: CDR1 SGHRS, CDR2 YFSETQ. This CDR3 is 14 amino acids long. The DNA of the CDR3 is TGCGCCAGCAGCTTGGCGAGCCCCGGGAGTGAAGCTTTCTTT. It specifies CASSLASPGSEAFF.

This chain joins TRBV4-1 and TRBJ2-1; no firm D call. This CDR3 is 16 amino acids long. Germline CDR1 MGHRA, CDR2 YSYEKL. V lost 0 bases, J lost 0 bases, and 9 bases lay in between. CDR3 amino acids: CASSQDPQISYNEQFF. The CDR3 DNA sequence: TGCGCCAGCAGCCAAGATCCCCAGATCTCCTACAATGAGCAGTTCTTC.

A few counts support this clonotype. The V call is TRBV20-1, the J call TRBJ2-5; 8 bases fit TRBD1. The V gene's germline CDR1 is DFQATT and CDR2 SNEGSKA (reference sequence). The junction had 7 bases not matched to a gene; V was cut back by 2 bases and J by 2 bases. The CDR3 consists of 15 residues. The CDR3, as DNA: TGCAGTGCTAGACCCTACAGGGGGAGACAAGAGACCCAGTACTTC. As protein: CSARPYRGRQETQYF.

This clonotype occurred a few times. CDR3 DNA sequence: TGTGCCAGCCACAGGGGATCCTATAATTCACCCCTCCACTTT. Its translation is CASHRGSYNSPLHF. This chain uses TRBV27 with TRBJ1-6; 7 nucleotides match TRBD1. Trimming cost V 8 bases and J 1 base; bases outside gene matches: 2. There are 14 residues in the CDR3. The germline gives CDR1 MNHEY, CDR2 SMNVEV (reference sequence).

V gene TRBV7-3 combines with J gene TRBJ2-6, with D uncertain. CDR3 length: 16 residues. Trimming stripped 1 base from V and 2 bases from J, with 9 bases between. Germline loops: CDR1 SGHTA, CDR2 FQGTGA. The CDR3 DNA reads TGTGCCAGCAGCTTAAGTCCCTTGCCTGGGGCCAACGTCCTGACTTTC. This translates into CASSLSPLPGANVLTF.

This clonotype occurred a few times. The rearrangement joins TRBV6-5 to TRBJ1-3; D gene unclear. The CDR3 contains 16 residues. Trimming took 2 bases from V and 4 from J, leaving 15 bases between them. The germline V gene encodes CDR1 MNHEY and CDR2 SVGAGI. The CDR3, as DNA: TGTGCCAGCAGTTACGGTGTCAACCTAGGGGGAAACACCATATATTTT. Amino acid sequence: CASSYGVNLGGNTIYF.

This clonotype was counted between two and nine times. V and J are TRBV12-3 or TRBV12-4 and TRBJ2-1; TRBD2 agrees at 8 bases. The CDR3 is 12 residues long. V lost 3 bases, J lost 14 bases, and 6 bases stayed unmatched. The CDR3 is CASSFTPGGKFF. The CDR3 DNA follows: TGTGCCAGCAGTTTTACACCGGGGGGGAAGTTCTTC.

J is TRBJ2-5 and V is TRBV7-6; 9 bases match TRBD1. With V trimmed by 5 bases and J by 5 bases, 9 bases remained unmatched. Germline loops: CDR1 SGHVS, CDR2 FNYEAQ. The CDR3 contains 15 residues. CDR3 bases: TGTGCCAGCAGCACCGGGACAGGGTCAGATGAGACCCAGTACTTC. Its translation: CASSTGTGSDETQYF.